This T cell receptor (beta chain) derives from a study of blood T cell repertoires in COVID-19. About the research overall: The United States, Italy and Spain were the sources of the acute and convalescent COVID-19 samples. T cells, B-cell-depleted T cells, or PBMCs provided the cDNA or gDNA that served as material.

Losses at the gene ends were 4 bases for V and 8 bases for J; bases not matched to a gene: 10. Germline-derived CDR1 and CDR2 are SGHTA and FQGNSA. This CDR3 spans 16 amino acids. Original processing notes: Estimation of nucleated cell counts was performed using reference gene primer amplification. Assay used: immunoSEQ multiplex PCR; TCRdb lists only in-frame clones, some missing. That table supplies the V and J calls and clone size; D and trimming were determined from the DNA. The table records more than 40,000 clones, 82% of them present only once. The sequence derives from a human donor with acute or convalescent COVID-19. The donor label of this sample is uncertain. Sequences were obtained from peripheral blood. This chain uses TRBV7-2 with TRBJ1-4; TRBD1 matches at 10 bases. CDR3 nucleotide sequence: TGTGCCAGCAGCTCTGGACAGGGGGTAGTTGGCGAAAAACTGTTTTTT. This encodes CASSSGQGVVGEKLFF.